The clone carrying this T cell receptor (beta chain) was observed a few times. Antigen specificity is unknown. These data are taken from a study of human T cells and chemical hapten exposure. TCRdb re-called the RACE reads through MiXCR, storing one row per CDR3 protein. The table lists 65,000 or so distinct CDR3 sequences, around 6.1% of them singletons. CDR1 is LNHDA, CDR2 SQIVND, per germline (reference sequence). The length of the CDR3 is 14 residues. V was clipped by 5 bases and J by 8 bases, with 15 bases between them. Time point specified: healthy volunteer bleed at 6 weeks. Unfractionated whole blood yielded the extracted total RNA. Notes on the study in general: No alteration of TCRs above 1 in 1000 frequency was seen with DPC sensitization.

This chain connects TRBV19 to TRBJ1-4, with D uncertain. Material for sequencing was whole blood. This receptor was taken from a female donor in good health. Some clones in this sample may be carry-over from other donors' samples. For the CDR3, the DNA is TGTGCCAGTAGTGTCTCGGGCTCTGGCGAAAAACTGTTTTTT. Amino acids: CASSVSGSGEKLFF.